Listed below are T cell receptor beta chains from one sample, sequenced in a study of cytomegalovirus exposure and HLA in healthy donors. Method: immunoSEQ multiplex PCR; TCRdb's copy keeps in-frame clones and lacks some. The sample shows roughly 150,000 clones, 60% to 80% of them seen only once. The sequencing input was PBMCs. The receptor source for this set is a male donor in good health and CMV-seronegative. Each CDR3 is given with its conserved first and last residue. Fields, in order: clone size, V gene, D gene, J gene, CDR3 DNA, CDR3 protein. A D gene is named only where the DNA matches it firmly. Size tells how often a clone was seen (once, few, many) or the class of an expanded clone, and some rows leave it out.

clone_size: .
v_call: TRBV6-6
d_call: .
j_call: TRBJ1-3
cdr3_nt: TGTGCCGGAAGACAGGACCTCTCTGGAAACACCATATATTTT
cdr3_aa: CAGRQDLSGNTIYF

clone_size: .
v_call: TRBV5-4
d_call: TRBD2
j_call: TRBJ2-1
cdr3_nt: TGTGCCAGCAGCACGACTAGCGGGAGGGACGAGCAGTTCTTC
cdr3_aa: CASSTTSGRDEQFF

clone_size: .
v_call: TRBV6-1
d_call: TRBD1
j_call: TRBJ1-5
cdr3_nt: TGTGCCAGCAGTTCCCGACAGGGGGGGAATCAGCCCCAGCATTTT
cdr3_aa: CASSSRQGGNQPQHF

clone_size: few
v_call: TRBV28
d_call: TRBD2
j_call: TRBJ2-3
cdr3_nt: TGTGCCAGCAGTTTAGTCAGCGGGAGGGAGTATTTT
cdr3_aa: CASSLVSGREYF

clone_size: .
v_call: TRBV30
d_call: .
j_call: TRBJ2-2
cdr3_nt: TGTGCCTGGAGTCAGGCCCCTAACACCGGGGAGCTGTTTTTT
cdr3_aa: CAWSQAPNTGELFF

clone_size: once
v_call: TRBV5-1
d_call: TRBD2
j_call: TRBJ2-7
cdr3_nt: TGCGCCAGCAGCCGCAATCCGACTAGCTTCTCGGCCTACGAGCAGTACTTC
cdr3_aa: CASSRNPTSFSAYEQYF

clone_size: few
v_call: TRBV2
d_call: .
j_call: TRBJ2-5
cdr3_nt: TGTGCCAGCAGCCGGCAAGAGACCCAGTACTTC
cdr3_aa: CASSRQETQYF

clone_size: .
v_call: TRBV14
d_call: .
j_call: TRBJ1-1
cdr3_nt: TGTGCCAGCAGCCAAGATCCGCAGGGGTTCGCTGAAGCTTTCTTT
cdr3_aa: CASSQDPQGFAEAFF

clone_size: few
v_call: TRBV4-1
d_call: .
j_call: TRBJ1-1
cdr3_nt: TGCGCCAGCAGCCGAGTGGGAGTGAACACTGAAGCTTTCTTT
cdr3_aa: CASSRVGVNTEAFF

clone_size: .
v_call: TRBV7-8
d_call: TRBD2
j_call: TRBJ2-1
cdr3_nt: TGTGCCAGCAGATACCGACTAGCGGGAAAGAATGAGCAGTTCTTC
cdr3_aa: CASRYRLAGKNEQFF

clone_size: .
v_call: TRBV6-5
d_call: TRBD1
j_call: TRBJ2-7
cdr3_nt: TGTGCCAGCAGTAACTCCCTACAGGGGGCGATCGAGCAGTACTTC
cdr3_aa: CASSNSLQGAIEQYF

clone_size: .
v_call: TRBV2
d_call: TRBD1
j_call: TRBJ2-1
cdr3_nt: TGTGCCAGCCTTGCTCTCTCCGGGACAGGGAGACCCAATGAGCAGTTCTTC
cdr3_aa: CASLALSGTGRPNEQFF

clone_size: few
v_call: TRBV9
d_call: .
j_call: TRBJ2-2
cdr3_nt: TGTGCCAGCGGGGGGAGACAGGGCGCCACCGGGGAGCTGTTTTTT
cdr3_aa: CASGGRQGATGELFF

clone_size: .
v_call: TRBV4-3
d_call: .
j_call: TRBJ1-5
cdr3_nt: TGCGCCAGCAGCCAAGAATGGGGCTTCTATAGCAATCAGCCCCAGCATTTT
cdr3_aa: CASSQEWGFYSNQPQHF